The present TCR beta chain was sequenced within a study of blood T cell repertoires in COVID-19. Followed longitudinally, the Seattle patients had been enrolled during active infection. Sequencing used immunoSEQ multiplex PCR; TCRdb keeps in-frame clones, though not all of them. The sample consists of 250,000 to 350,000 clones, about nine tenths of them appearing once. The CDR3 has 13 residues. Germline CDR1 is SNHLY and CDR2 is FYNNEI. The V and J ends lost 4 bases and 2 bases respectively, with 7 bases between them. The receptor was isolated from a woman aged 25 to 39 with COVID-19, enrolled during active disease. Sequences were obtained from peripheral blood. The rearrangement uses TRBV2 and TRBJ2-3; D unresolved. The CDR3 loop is CASSGELTDTQYF. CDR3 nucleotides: TGTGCCAGCAGTGGAGAACTCACAGATACGCAGTATTTT.